This T cell receptor beta chain is from a study of blood T cell repertoires in COVID-19 (dated by TCRdb to about 2020). Looking at the study overall: Samples from collaborators originated in the United States, Italy and Spain and spanned both the acute and convalescent phases of COVID-19. The repertoires were released in a freely available public database intended as a resource for research on the immune response to SARS-CoV-2. Where available, HLA class I and class II types were obtained from metadata supplied by the sample provider rather than from assay-based typing. The prospective study material was composed of cDNA or gDNA derived from T cells, B-cell-depleted T cells, or PBMCs. The dataset comprised deeply sampled blood TCRbeta repertoires from subjects exposed to, actively infected with, or recovered from COVID-19. Sample metadata almost always included a de-identified subject ID, COVID-19 status, age in years and sex. Samples came from the ongoing ImmuneRACE study (first 160 participants) plus 1,254 subjects from 6 global collaborators.

Of note for this clone: Its target antigen remains unknown. One base away there is no much larger clone; base qualities are not given.

Unmatched junction bases come to 5, with V trimmed by 5 bases and J by 8 bases. CDR1 is given as SEHNR and CDR2 as FQNEAQ, both from the germline V gene (reference sequence). The CDR3 sequence holds 13 residues, the cysteine and phenylalanine included. Only CDR3 DNA remains: 39 bases, in frame from the first base. Collaborating institutions collected whole blood in K2EDTA tubes following their own protocols. Collaborator samples were shipped for TCRbeta analysis as frozen whole blood, isolated PBMCs, or DNA extracted from either sample type. TCRbeta CDR3 regions were amplified from genomic DNA using the immunoSEQ Assay, a bias-controlled multiplex PCR. As for the original processing: The number of nucleated cells in each sample was estimated from the amplification of reference gene primers within the assay. To quantify the absolute abundance of each unique TCRbeta CDR3 rearrangement, sequence reads were collapsed and filtered. Productive Simpson clonality was computed per sample as the square root of Simpson's diversity index over productive rearrangements. In TCRdb, the immuneACCESS table is reduced to in-frame sequences with V and J assigned. These tables do not hold every clone; where another copy was compared, an unresolved V gene accounts for under half, and the others remain unexplained. From that table come the V and J calls and clone size; the DNA was used to work out D and trimming. The sample contains a few hundred thousand clones, 84% of them found a single time. Of the sample, 3.5% to 5% is held by the ten largest clones.

The full study reports these points: The quantity of clinical and demographic metadata differed by source and by participant and was supplied without curation.

This chain is built from TRBV7-9 and TRBJ1-5; 8 nucleotides in the junction match TRBD1. This receptor was taken from a man between 60 and 75 years old with acute or convalescent COVID-19. Sequencing was performed on peripheral blood. At the DNA level, the sequence is TGTGCCAGCAGCCCTCAGGGGGCAAAGCCCCAGCATTTT. Its amino acids are CASSPQGAKPQHF. The full variable domain, with segments outside the CDR3 supplied by the reference TRBV7-9 and TRBJ1-5 proteins, appears as DTGVSQNPRHKITKRGQNVTFRCDPISEHNRLYWYRQTLGQGPEFLTYFQNEAQLEKSRLLSDRFSAERPKGSFSTLEIQRTEQGDSAMYLCASSPQGAKPQHFGDGTRLSIL.